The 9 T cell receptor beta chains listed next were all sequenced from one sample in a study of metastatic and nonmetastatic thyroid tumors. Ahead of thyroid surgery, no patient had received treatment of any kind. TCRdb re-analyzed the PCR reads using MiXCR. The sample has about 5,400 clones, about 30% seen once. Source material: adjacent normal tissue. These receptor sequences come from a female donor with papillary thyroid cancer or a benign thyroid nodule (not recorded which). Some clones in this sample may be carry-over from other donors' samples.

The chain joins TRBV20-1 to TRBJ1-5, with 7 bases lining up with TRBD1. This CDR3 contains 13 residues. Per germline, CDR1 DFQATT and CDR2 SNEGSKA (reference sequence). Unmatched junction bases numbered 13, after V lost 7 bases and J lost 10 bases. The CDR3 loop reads CSVNSTGPVPQHF. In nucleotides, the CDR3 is TGCAGTGTTAACTCGACAGGGCCAGTACCCCAGCATTTT.

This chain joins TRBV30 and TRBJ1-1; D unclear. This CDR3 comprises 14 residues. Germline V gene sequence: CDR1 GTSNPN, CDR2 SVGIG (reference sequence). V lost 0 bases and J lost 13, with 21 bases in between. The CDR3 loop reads CAWSVALGGDNDFF. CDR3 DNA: TGTGCCTGGAGTGTAGCCCTAGGTGGCGATAATGATTTCTTT.

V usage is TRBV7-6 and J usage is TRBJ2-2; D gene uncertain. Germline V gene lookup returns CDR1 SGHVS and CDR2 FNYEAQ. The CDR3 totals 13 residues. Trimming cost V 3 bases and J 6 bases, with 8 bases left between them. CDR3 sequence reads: CASSFGDPGELFF. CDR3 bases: TGTGCCAGCAGCTTCGGTGACCCCGGGGAGCTGTTTTTT.

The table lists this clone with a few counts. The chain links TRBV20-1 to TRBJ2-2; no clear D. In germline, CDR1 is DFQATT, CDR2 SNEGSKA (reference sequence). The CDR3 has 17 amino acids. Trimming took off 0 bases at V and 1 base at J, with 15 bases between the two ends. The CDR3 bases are TGCAGTGCTAGAGAAAGACGCCCCAGTGGGAACACCGGGGAGCTGTTTTTT. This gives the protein CSARERRPSGNTGELFF.

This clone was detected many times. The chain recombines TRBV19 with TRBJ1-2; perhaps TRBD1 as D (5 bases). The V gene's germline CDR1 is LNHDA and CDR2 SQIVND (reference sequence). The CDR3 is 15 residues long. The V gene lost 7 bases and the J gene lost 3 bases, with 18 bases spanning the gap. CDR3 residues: CASIPQPGRDYGYTF. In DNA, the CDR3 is TGTGCCAGTATCCCCCAACCGGGACGGGACTATGGCTACACCTTC.

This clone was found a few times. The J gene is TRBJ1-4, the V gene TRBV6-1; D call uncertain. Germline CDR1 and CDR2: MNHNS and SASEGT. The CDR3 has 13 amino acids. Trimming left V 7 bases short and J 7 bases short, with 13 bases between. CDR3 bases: TGTGCCAGCACTACCCCCGGGAGTGAAAAACTGTTTTTT. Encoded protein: CASTTPGSEKLFF.

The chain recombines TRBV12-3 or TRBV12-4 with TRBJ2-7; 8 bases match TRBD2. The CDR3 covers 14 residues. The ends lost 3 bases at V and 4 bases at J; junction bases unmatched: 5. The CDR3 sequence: CASSFAAGGYEQYF. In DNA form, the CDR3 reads TGTGCCAGCAGTTTTGCGGCGGGAGGTTACGAGCAGTACTTC.

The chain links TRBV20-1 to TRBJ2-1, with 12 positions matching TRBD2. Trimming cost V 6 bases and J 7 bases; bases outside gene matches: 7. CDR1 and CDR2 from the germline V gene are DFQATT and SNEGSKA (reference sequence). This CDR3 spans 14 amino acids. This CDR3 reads CSAHTSGRRNEQFF. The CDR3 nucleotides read TGCAGTGCCCATACTAGCGGGAGGAGGAATGAGCAGTTCTTC.

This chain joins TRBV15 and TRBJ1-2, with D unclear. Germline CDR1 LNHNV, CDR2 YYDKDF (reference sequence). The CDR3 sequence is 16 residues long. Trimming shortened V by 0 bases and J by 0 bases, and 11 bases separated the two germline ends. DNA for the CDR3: TGTGCCACCAGCAGAGATTTTACACCAACTAACTATGGCTACACCTTC. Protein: CATSRDFTPTNYGYTF. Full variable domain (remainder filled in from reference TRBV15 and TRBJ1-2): DAMVIQNPRYQVTQFGKPVTLSCSQTLNHNVMYWYQQKSSQAPKLLFHYYDKDFNNEADTPDNFQSRRPNTSFCFLDIRSPGLGDTAMYLCATSRDFTPTNYGYTFGSGTRLTVV.